The text below deals with one TCR beta chain. The CDR3 length is 16 residues. Trimming removed 1 base at V and 6 bases at J, with 15 bases between. CDR1 is LNHDA, CDR2 SQIVND, per germline (reference sequence). These data are taken from a study of cytomegalovirus exposure and HLA in healthy donors. PCR amplification relied on 60 Vbeta primers (plus 13 Jbeta primers). Method: immunoSEQ multiplex PCR; TCRdb's copy keeps in-frame clones and lacks some. The sample spans 40,000 or so clones; the ten largest clones claim less than 1.5%. This TCR was sampled from a man aged 30 to 45 in good health and CMV-seronegative. Sequenced material: PBMCs. V usage is TRBV19 and J usage is TRBJ2-2; weak D call: TRBD2 (5 bases). CDR3 in amino acids: CASSIGGIGIAGELFF. CDR3 in DNA: TGTGCCAGTAGTATAGGAGGGATCGGTATTGCCGGGGAGCTGTTTTTT.